The 25 T cell receptor beta chains in this list originate from one sample, sequenced in a study of blood T cell repertoires in COVID-19. Only in-frame clones appear in the TCRdb table, and some are missing; sequencing was by immunoSEQ multiplex PCR. The data contain some 80,000 clones, approximately 86% of them singletons. Sequences were obtained from peripheral blood. The receptors were gathered from a man aged 45-65 years with active or convalescent COVID-19.

The chain joins TRBV7-9 to TRBJ1-2, with D possibly TRBD1 on 6 matching bases. V was trimmed by 4 bases and J by 8 bases, leaving 14 bases between them. CDR1 SEHNR and CDR2 FQNEAQ come from the germline V gene (reference sequence). The CDR3 covers 13 residues. The CDR3 reads CASSSQDSRGYTF. CDR3 DNA: TGTGCCAGCAGCTCCCAGGACAGTCGCGGCTACACCTTC.

The chain employs TRBV14 and TRBJ2-7; 8 bases line up with TRBD1. The CDR3 has 15 residues. Germline V gene lookup returns CDR1 SGHDN and CDR2 FVKESK. The V segment lost 4 bases and the J segment 7 bases; nucleotides outside the gene matches: 12. The CDR3 loop is CASSLRTGFLREQYV. The CDR3 DNA sequence: TGTGCCAGCAGCCTTCGGACAGGGTTTTTAAGAGAGCAGTACGTC.

The chain links TRBV6-5 to TRBJ2-5, with 9 bases matching TRBD2. CDR3 length equals 15 residues. The junction had 10 bases not matched to a gene; V was cut back by 9 bases and J by 2 bases. CDR1 is MNHEY, CDR2 SVGAGI, per germline. The CDR3 is CASNPATSGQETQYF. The CDR3 DNA follows: TGTGCCAGTAACCCGGCGACTAGCGGACAAGAGACCCAGTACTTC.

V gene TRBV4-1 combines with J gene TRBJ2-3; 11 bases line up with TRBD2. V was pared by 3 bases and J by 6 bases, with 14 bases of the junction left unmatched. This CDR3 comprises 18 residues. From germline, CDR1 is MGHRA and CDR2 YSYEKL. The CDR3 region has the DNA TGCGCCAGCAGCCACTTAGCGGGGGGGCCGGTCCCGTCGGATACGCAGTATTTT. Its protein product is CASSHLAGGPVPSDTQYF.

This clone was observed once. The J gene is TRBJ2-3, the V gene TRBV7-2; D gene uncertain. The ends were cut back, 3 bases at V and 2 bases at J, with 12 bases in the middle. Looked up from germline, CDR1 is SGHTA and CDR2 is FQGNSA. The CDR3 loop spans 15 amino acids. The CDR3 spells CASSFLGSYTDTQYF. In DNA form, the CDR3 reads TGTGCCAGCAGCTTCTTGGGCTCTTACACAGATACGCAGTATTTT.

Here the CDR3 reads CASSPDRTGTKQYF. In DNA, the CDR3 is TGTGCCAGCAGCCCAGACAGGACGGGGACGAAGCAGTACTTC. This chain links TRBV5-6 with TRBJ2-7; D is perhaps TRBD1 (6 bases). Trimming shortened V by 4 bases and J by 8 bases, and 19 bases separated the two germline ends. Looked up from germline, CDR1 is SGHDT and CDR2 is YYEEEE. The CDR3 contains 14 residues.

The genes are TRBV18 and TRBJ2-7, with 10 bases matching TRBD1. Germline V gene sequence: CDR1 KGHSH, CDR2 LQKENI. V dropped 6 bases and J dropped 3; count of bases not matched to a gene: 5. The CDR3 spans 14 residues. CDR3 nucleotides: TGTGCCAGCTCCGGGACAGGGGTTGACTACGAGCAGTACGTC. Encoded protein: CASSGTGVDYEQYV.

V gene TRBV5-4 combines with J gene TRBJ2-7, with no clear D. The CDR3 length is 13 residues. Trimming shortened V by 2 bases and J by 0 bases, and 6 bases separated the two germline ends. Per germline, CDR1 SGHNT and CDR2 YYREEE (reference sequence). CDR3 sequence reads: CASSFGSSYEQYF. CDR3 coding DNA: TGTGCCAGCAGCTTCGGGTCCTCCTACGAGCAGTACTTC.

The V and J genes are TRBV2 and TRBJ2-3; D is perhaps TRBD2 (5 bases). Germline V gene sequence: CDR1 SNHLY, CDR2 FYNNEI. Trimming pared 5 bases from V and 6 bases from J, leaving 9 bases between. This CDR3 contains 12 residues. The CDR3 is CASSSGTDTQYF. The DNA for the CDR3 is TGTGCCAGCAGTTCGGGAACGGATACGCAGTATTTT. The entire variable domain, with the rest obtained from reference TRBV2 and TRBJ2-3, is as follows: EPEVTQTPSHQVTQMGQEVILRCVPISNHLYFYWYRQILGQKVEFLVSFYNNEISEKSEIFDDQFSVERPDGSNFTLKIRSTKLEDSAMYFCASSSGTDTQYFGPGTRLTVL.

The V gene is TRBV2, the J gene TRBJ1-1; the D gene is possibly TRBD1 (5 bases). Germline CDR1 SNHLY, CDR2 FYNNEI. This CDR3 region has 11 residues. With 7 bases removed from V and 5 bases from J, the gap between germline ends came to 8 bases. As DNA, the CDR3 is TGTGCCAGCACTCGGGGGACTGAAGCTTTCTTT. It specifies CASTRGTEAFF.

This chain links TRBV3-1 (or the pseudogene TRBV3-2) with TRBJ1-6, with D tentatively TRBD1 (5 bases). Germline lookup yields CDR1 LGHDT and CDR2 YNNKEL (reference sequence). Trimming pared 3 bases from V and 10 bases from J, leaving 16 bases between. The CDR3 sequence is 15 residues long. The CDR3 DNA is TGTGCCAGCAGCCAGGGGCCTGGGTTGAGCTCACCCCTCCACTTT. It translates to CASSQGPGLSSPLHF.

This chain links TRBV6-5 with TRBJ1-3; D remains ambiguous. CDR1 MNHEY and CDR2 SVGAGI come from the germline V gene. V was trimmed by 8 bases and J by 0 bases, leaving 11 bases between them. The CDR3 extends over 14 amino acids. The chain's CDR3 is CASLLEGSGNTIYF. The CDR3 DNA reads TGTGCCAGCCTACTCGAGGGCTCTGGAAACACCATATATTTT.

The chain carries TRBV12-3 or TRBV12-4 and TRBJ1-5; perhaps TRBD1 as D (6 bases). The CDR3 sequence is 13 residues long. The germline V and J ends were trimmed by 3 bases and 6 bases, with 9 bases remaining between them. The CDR3 DNA is TGTGCCAGCAGTTTGACAGGCGCTCAGCCCCAGCATTTT. Translating gives CASSLTGAQPQHF.

This rearrangement joins TRBV5-1 to TRBJ2-7, with D perhaps matching TRBD2 (5 bases). Trimming took off 0 bases at V and 4 bases at J, with 11 bases between the two ends. The CDR3 totals 14 residues. Germline CDR1 and CDR2: SGHRS and YFSETQ. In nucleotides, the CDR3 is TGCGCCAGCAGCTTGGAGGCCTCGGGATACGAGCAGTACGTC. It translates to CASSLEASGYEQYV.

V and J are TRBV30 and TRBJ1-1; 9 nucleotides agree with TRBD1. The CDR3 covers 13 residues. Germline V gene lookup returns CDR1 GTSNPN and CDR2 SVGIG (reference sequence). J gave up 7 bases and V 5 bases, and 8 bases lay outside the gene matches. CDR3 nucleotide sequence: TGTGCCTGGTCTACAGGGGGCGGCGATGAAGCTTTCTTT. As protein: CAWSTGGGDEAFF.

The genes are TRBV19 and TRBJ1-5, with no clear D. The CDR3 is 12 amino acids. Trimming pared 5 bases from V and 2 bases from J, leaving 4 bases between. Germline values: CDR1 LNHDA, CDR2 SQIVND (reference sequence). CDR3 in amino acids: CASSPGNQPQHF. CDR3 in DNA: TGTGCCAGTAGTCCGGGCAATCAGCCCCAGCATTTT.

This rearrangement joins TRBV12-3 or TRBV12-4 to TRBJ1-1; D is uncertain. The CDR3 has 11 amino acids. V was pared by 3 bases and J by 11 bases, with 10 bases between. The CDR3 coding sequence is TGTGCCAGCAGTTTGCCGGGGAGTGCTTTCTTT. Translated: CASSLPGSAFF.

CDR3 loop: CASSLGTGGGQPQHF. The DNA of the CDR3 is TGTGCCAGCAGTTTAGGTACAGGGGGCGGTCAGCCCCAGCATTTT. The V call is TRBV27, the J call TRBJ1-5; 9 bases fit TRBD1. V was pared by 2 bases and J by 6 bases, with 5 bases of the junction left unmatched. Germline V lookup: CDR1 MNHEY, CDR2 SMNVEV (reference sequence). The CDR3 contains 15 residues.

V and J are TRBV21-1 and TRBJ1-2; the tabulated D call, TRBD1, remains unverified against the DNA. TRBV21-1 is a listed pseudogene. The CDR3 runs 11 residues. CDR3 protein: CASIPGEGYTF. CDR3 nucleotides: TGTGCCAGCATCCCAGGGGAGGGCTACACCTTC.

The chain uses TRBV12-3 or TRBV12-4 and TRBJ1-5, with unresolved D. The CDR3 contains 13 residues. The V end was cut by 3 bases, the J end by 4 bases, with 7 bases between. As DNA, the CDR3 is TGTGCCAGCAGTTTTAGCCGTAATCAGCCCCAGCATTTT. This sequence encodes CASSFSRNQPQHF.

The rearrangement joins TRBV7-2 to TRBJ2-1; TRBD1 is a possible D gene (5 bases). CDR1 is SGHTA, CDR2 FQGNSA, per germline. V was pared by 3 bases and J by 11 bases, with 17 bases between. CDR3 length: 14 residues. The CDR3 is CASSLGQGPNKQFF. The CDR3 bases are TGTGCCAGCAGCTTGGGGCAGGGCCCGAATAAGCAGTTCTTC.

The chain is built from TRBV10-3 and TRBJ1-5; a possible D gene is TRBD1 (6 bases). The CDR3 is 15 residues long. Germline assignment: CDR1 ENHRY and CDR2 SYGVKD. V was cut by 0 bases and J by 0 bases, with 6 bases left in between. This CDR3 is CAISESGGSNQPQHF. In DNA form, the CDR3 reads TGTGCCATCAGTGAGTCAGGGGGTAGCAATCAGCCCCAGCATTTT.

The gene calls are TRBV18 and TRBJ1-5; 9 bases line up with TRBD1. Per the germline V gene, CDR1 is KGHSH and CDR2 is LQKENI. V lost 4 bases, J lost 5 bases, and 6 bases stayed unmatched. CDR3 length equals 15 residues. Here the CDR3 DNA reads TGTGCCAGCTCACAAGGGACAGGGTCGGATCAGCCCCAGCATTTT. Its protein product is CASSQGTGSDQPQHF.

This chain connects TRBV28 to TRBJ2-5, with TRBD1 matching 7 bases. Trimming removed 6 bases from V and 4 bases from J; junction bases left unmatched: 17. Looked up from germline, CDR1 is MDHEN and CDR2 is SYDVKM. The CDR3 has 17 residues. The chain's CDR3 is CASSRQGLLSRGETQYF. CDR3 nucleotides: TGTGCCAGCAGCCGACAGGGTTTATTGAGTCGGGGAGAGACCCAGTACTTC.

The V call is TRBV30, the J call TRBJ1-4, with 9 bases identical to TRBD1. The CDR3 totals 14 residues. Germline lookup yields CDR1 GTSNPN and CDR2 SVGIG (reference sequence). Trimming took 2 bases from V and 7 from J; bases not matched to a gene: 5. The CDR3 region has the DNA TGTGCCTGGAGTACAGGGGGCGGAAGTGAAAAACTGTTTTTT. Translation: CAWSTGGGSEKLFF.